Listed here are 15 T cell receptor beta chains from one sample, sequenced in a study of cytomegalovirus exposure and HLA in healthy donors. Only in-frame clones appear in the TCRdb table, and some are missing; sequencing was by immunoSEQ multiplex PCR. The sample shows 130,000 to 150,000 clones, about 89% of them seen only once. Sequencing used PBMCs. These receptors were collected from a man between 18 and 29 years old in good health and CMV-seronegative.

Only one count was recorded for this clone. The chain recombines TRBV27 with TRBJ2-7; 16 bases line up with TRBD2. Trimming cost V 3 bases and J 0 bases; bases outside gene matches: 8. From germline, CDR1 is MNHEY and CDR2 SMNVEV (reference sequence). CDR3 length equals 19 residues. CDR3 nucleotides: TGTGCCAGCAGTTTCCTGGGACTAGCGGGAGGGAGCTGCTCCTACGAGCAGTACGTC. Translating it yields CASSFLGLAGGSCSYEQYV.

The rearrangement uses TRBV7-2 and TRBJ2-3; the match to TRBD2 covers 12 bases. The germline gives CDR1 SGHTA, CDR2 FQGNSA. There are 17 residues in the CDR3. With V trimmed by 1 base and J by 2 bases, 4 bases remained unmatched. CDR3 in DNA: TGTGCCAGCAGCTTAGAACTAGCGGGAGGCGTCACAGATACGCAGTATTTT. Translated: CASSLELAGGVTDTQYF.

The rearrangement joins TRBV27 to TRBJ1-2; TRBD1 matches at 9 bases. Unmatched junction bases numbered 9, after V lost 4 bases and J lost 6 bases. The CDR3 is made up of 15 amino acids. Germline values: CDR1 MNHEY, CDR2 SMNVEV (reference sequence). DNA of the CDR3: TGTGCCAGCAGTTCCAGTCTGGACAGGGGAAATGGCTACACCTTC. It codes for CASSSSLDRGNGYTF.

This clone was observed a handful of times. CDR3 loop: CASTSEGYEQYV. The CDR3 DNA is TGTGCCAGCACCAGCGAGGGTTACGAGCAGTACGTC. The chain couples TRBV7-9 to TRBJ2-7; possibly TRBD2 for D (5 bases). Trimming removed 7 bases from V and 4 bases from J, with 11 bases in between. The CDR3 totals 12 residues. Germline assignment: CDR1 SEHNR and CDR2 FQNEAQ (reference sequence).

The chain couples TRBV15 to TRBJ1-2; D is unresolved. Germline lookup yields CDR1 LNHNV and CDR2 YYDKDF (reference sequence). Trimming took 5 bases from V and 0 from J, leaving 16 bases between them. This CDR3 contains 16 residues. In DNA form, the CDR3 reads TGTGCCACCAGCCCAGCTTACCTGGGAGCTAACTATGGCTACACCTTC. It translates to CATSPAYLGANYGYTF.

V usage is TRBV9 and J usage is TRBJ1-2; 8 bases align to TRBD1. Germline V gene data show CDR1 as SGDLS and CDR2 as YYNGEE. The CDR3 spans 13 residues. The V gene end was trimmed by 4 bases and the J gene end by 8 bases; junction bases not matched to a gene: 7. The CDR3 nucleotides are TGTGCCAGCAGCCTAAGGACAGGGAAAGGCTACACCTTC. It codes for CASSLRTGKGYTF. Based on the CDR3 plus reference TRBV9 and TRBJ1-2, the full variable domain is DSGVTQTPKHLITATGQRVTLRCSPRSGDLSVYWYQQSLDQGLQFLIQYYNGEERAKGNILERFSAQQFPDLHSELNLSSLELGDSALYFCASSLRTGKGYTFGSGTRLTVV.

The V gene is TRBV5-1, the J gene TRBJ2-6; D is uncertain. CDR1 and CDR2 from the germline V gene are SGHRS and YFSETQ. With 0 bases removed from V and 0 bases from J, the gap between germline ends came to 4 bases. The CDR3 totals 15 residues. CDR3 region: CASSLVFSGANVLTF. CDR3 bases: TGCGCCAGCAGCTTGGTCTTCTCTGGGGCCAACGTCCTGACTTTC.

This clone was picked up a small number of times. The V call is TRBV7-6, the J call TRBJ1-1, with a weak D call TRBD1 (5 bases). CDR3 length equals 14 residues. Germline lookup yields CDR1 SGHVS and CDR2 FNYEAQ. The V end was cut by 1 base, the J end by 2 bases, with 8 bases between. CDR3 region: CASSLGGRNTEAFF. The CDR3, as DNA: TGTGCCAGCAGCTTAGGGGGCAGAAACACTGAAGCTTTCTTT.

CDR3 coding DNA: TGTGCCAGTAGTGACCAGGGGGCAAGCTACGAGCAGTACTTC. Translating it yields CASSDQGASYEQYF. J is TRBJ2-7 and V is TRBV19, with 8 bases identical to TRBD1. The CDR3 spans 14 residues. Germline trimming cut 5 bases from V and 3 bases from J; bases unmatched to any gene: 6. CDR1 is LNHDA, CDR2 SQIVND, per germline (reference sequence).

The chain links TRBV10-2 to TRBJ1-5, with 8 nucleotides matching TRBD1. Germline V gene sequence: CDR1 WSHSY, CDR2 SAAADI. The J segment lost 4 bases and the V segment lost 5 bases, leaving 4 bases of the junction unmatched. CDR3 length: 14 residues. CDR3 DNA sequence: TGCGCCAGCAGTCAGGGGGCAAGGAATCAGCCCCAGCATTTT. It yields the protein CASSQGARNQPQHF.

This chain connects TRBV5-8 to TRBJ1-2; 7 positions match TRBD1. With V trimmed by 1 base and J by 10 bases, 10 bases remained unmatched. The germline gives CDR1 SGHTS, CDR2 YDEGEE. The CDR3 runs 14 residues. Written as DNA, the CDR3 is TGTGCCAGCAGCTTGTCGACAGGGATGGGAGTCTACACCTTC. Amino acid sequence: CASSLSTGMGVYTF.

This chain uses TRBV28 with TRBJ2-1; 7 positions match TRBD2. The CDR3 loop spans 14 amino acids. Germline V gene sequence: CDR1 MDHEN, CDR2 SYDVKM. With 6 bases clipped from V and 4 bases from J, the junction kept 6 bases outside the gene matches. Here the CDR3 DNA reads TGTGCCAGCAGGAATAGCGGGCGATACAATGAGCAGTTCTTC. This sequence encodes CASRNSGRYNEQFF.

The V and J genes are TRBV9 and TRBJ2-1; perhaps TRBD1 as D (6 bases). Trimming removed 4 bases at V and 3 bases at J, with 14 bases between. This CDR3 spans 15 amino acids. Per germline, CDR1 SGDLS and CDR2 YYNGEE. The CDR3 coding sequence is TGTGCCAGCAGCCTAACAGGGACCCACTACAATGAGCAGTTCTTC. Amino acid sequence: CASSLTGTHYNEQFF.

This clone was seen only once. This rearrangement joins TRBV5-4 to TRBJ2-2; D unclear. The CDR3 has 13 amino acids. Trimming shortened V by 1 base and J by 5 bases, and 6 bases separated the two germline ends. CDR1 and CDR2 from the germline V gene are SGHNT and YYREEE (reference sequence). In nucleotides, the CDR3 is TGTGCCAGCAGCTTGCAGTCTACCGGGGAGCTGTTTTTT. Its protein product is CASSLQSTGELFF.

The chain employs TRBV13 and TRBJ1-2, with D hard to call. This CDR3 contains 14 residues. V lost 6 bases and J lost 0, with 11 bases in between. Germline V gives CDR1 PRHDT, CDR2 FYEKMQ (reference sequence). The CDR3 nucleotides are TGTGCCAGCAGTCCGGACGGGACTAACTATGGCTACACCTTC. Translation gives CASSPDGTNYGYTF.